The 12 T cell receptor beta chains below all came from one sample that was sequenced in a study of CD8 T cells in Susac syndrome. RNA, at roughly 0.5 to 1 ug, was reverse transcribed with random hexamers. TCRdb reprocessed the immunoSEQ multiplex PCR reads with MiXCR, giving one entry per CDR3 protein. In the table there are 95,000 to 150,000 distinct CDR3 sequences, nearly 96% of which are singletons. The sequencing input was CD4+ T cells from PBMCs. Every receptor here comes from a human donor with Susac syndrome.

This clonotype appeared once. V gene TRBV12-3 or TRBV12-4 combines with J gene TRBJ1-4; weak D call: TRBD1 (5 bases). With 6 bases removed from V and 3 bases from J, the gap between germline ends came to 11 bases. The CDR3 covers 14 residues. CDR3 region: CASSSGTSNEKLFF. The CDR3 DNA reads as TGTGCCAGCAGCTCCGGGACTTCTAATGAAAAACTGTTTTTT.

The chain combines TRBV29-1 with TRBJ2-1; 7 bases fit TRBD2. V was pared by 1 base and J by 7 bases, with 4 bases of the junction left unmatched. Germline V gene lookup returns CDR1 SQVTM and CDR2 ANQGSEA. The CDR3 loop spans 13 amino acids. The CDR3 loop is CSVEGLALNEQFF. CDR3 sequence (DNA): TGCAGCGTTGAAGGACTAGCCCTAAATGAGCAGTTCTTC.

This chain links TRBV9 with TRBJ2-5; TRBD1 agrees at 9 bases. The CDR3 totals 15 residues. With 5 bases clipped from V and 2 bases from J, the junction kept 7 bases outside the gene matches. Germline values: CDR1 SGDLS, CDR2 YYNGEE. The CDR3 here is CASSLQGARQETQYF. CDR3 DNA sequence: TGTGCCAGCAGTTTACAGGGGGCGAGGCAAGAGACCCAGTACTTC.

The chain uses TRBV30 and TRBJ2-3; D is ambiguous. CDR1 and CDR2 from the germline V gene are GTSNPN and SVGIG (reference sequence). V was pared by 4 bases and J by 1 base, with 18 bases between. CDR3 length: 16 amino acids. Written as DNA, the CDR3 is TGTGCCTGGACCGGTACGTGGGTAGAGGGCACAGATACGCAGTATTTT. Its translation: CAWTGTWVEGTDTQYF.

The chain employs TRBV24-1 and TRBJ1-1; the D is unclear. Deletions cut 5 bases from V and 0 bases from J, with 6 bases between. The CDR3 spans 13 residues. CDR1 is KGHDR, CDR2 SFDVKD, per germline. CDR3 sequence (DNA): TGTGCCACCAGTGGGGCGGTGAACACTGAAGCTTTCTTT. Encoded protein: CATSGAVNTEAFF.

The genes are TRBV28 and TRBJ2-7; D not certain. The CDR3 extends over 15 amino acids. The V gene's germline CDR1 is MDHEN and CDR2 SYDVKM. V lost 5 bases, J lost 5 bases, and 19 bases lay in between. CDR3 residues: CASSPPTQGMDEQYF. The CDR3 region has the DNA TGTGCCAGCAGTCCGCCGACCCAAGGGATGGACGAGCAGTACTTC.

The genes are TRBV7-2 and TRBJ2-7; D is ambiguous. Germline CDR1 SGHTA, CDR2 FQGNSA. The V end lost 1 base, the J end lost 3 bases, and 10 bases lay between the germline ends. The CDR3 is 14 amino acids. The CDR3 nucleotides read TGTGCCAGCAGCTTAGAGACCGGGTTCTACGAGCAGTACTTC. Protein product: CASSLETGFYEQYF.

The chain is built from TRBV12-3 or TRBV12-4 and TRBJ2-7, with no clear D. Trimming removed 6 bases at V and 10 bases at J, with 16 bases between. CDR3 length: 12 residues. The CDR3 DNA follows: TGTGCCAGCAGCACCGCTTACGAGTCTCAGTACTTC. It codes for CASSTAYESQYF.

DNA for the CDR3: TGTGCCAGCTCTACTTTAGACCAAGAGACCCAGTACTTC. Amino acids: CASSTLDQETQYF. The chain has TRBV18 and TRBJ2-5, with unresolved D. This CDR3 region has 13 residues. Germline assignment: CDR1 KGHSH and CDR2 LQKENI. V was shortened by 6 bases and J by 0 bases, with 8 bases between the two germline ends.

The CDR3 protein is CASSQREGTYEQYF. The CDR3 DNA sequence: TGTGCCAGCAGCCAGCGGGAGGGGACCTACGAGCAGTACTTC. The J gene is TRBJ2-7, the V gene TRBV4-2; 9 bases agree with TRBD2. Per the germline V gene, CDR1 is LGHNA and CDR2 is YNFKEQ. The ends lost 3 bases at V and 2 bases at J; junction bases unmatched: 2. The CDR3 spans 14 residues.

This chain links TRBV5-4 with TRBJ2-1; TRBD1 matches at 7 bases. CDR1 is SGHNT and CDR2 is YYREEE in the germline V gene (reference sequence). V lost 0 bases, J lost 6 bases, and 6 bases stayed unmatched. This CDR3 region has 15 residues. Written as DNA, the CDR3 is TGTGCCAGCAGCTTGGGACAGGGCCCGAGCAATGAGCAGTTCTTC. Its translation is CASSLGQGPSNEQFF.

V is TRBV9 and J is TRBJ2-7; the match to TRBD2 covers 9 bases. The V segment lost 3 bases and the J segment 1 base; nucleotides outside the gene matches: 5. Per germline, CDR1 SGDLS and CDR2 YYNGEE. The CDR3 extends over 15 amino acids. CDR3 in amino acids: CASSANSGSSYEQYF. The DNA for the CDR3 is TGTGCCAGCAGCGCGAATAGCGGGAGTTCCTACGAGCAGTACTTC. Using reference TRBV9 and TRBJ2-7 for the parts outside the CDR3, the full variable domain is DSGVTQTPKHLITATGQRVTLRCSPRSGDLSVYWYQQSLDQGLQFLIQYYNGEERAKGNILERFSAQQFPDLHSELNLSSLELGDSALYFCASSANSGSSYEQYFGPGTRLTVT.